The sequence of this T cell receptor (beta chain) was determined in a study of blood T cell repertoires in COVID-19. Donors in Cohort 3 counted as recovered after two negative PCRs, clearance, or symptom resolution. Repertoires were generated with immunoSEQ multiplex PCR, while TCRdb's copy carries only in-frame clones and drops some. This sample has about 240,000 clones; around 89% occur once, and the top ten carry more than 3.5%. This CDR3 comprises 14 residues. The germline CDR1 and CDR2 sequences are MNHEY and SVGEGT. V lost 2 bases and J lost 6, with 14 bases in between. The source material was PBMCs or T cells enriched from blood (not recorded which). The chain is built from TRBV6-2 or TRBV6-3 and TRBJ2-7; perhaps TRBD2 as D (5 bases). The TCR originated in a woman aged 25 to 45 who had recovered from COVID-19. This CDR3 reads CASSYVRVEGEQYF. The CDR3 coding sequence is TGTGCCAGCAGTTACGTGAGGGTGGAAGGCGAGCAGTACTTC.